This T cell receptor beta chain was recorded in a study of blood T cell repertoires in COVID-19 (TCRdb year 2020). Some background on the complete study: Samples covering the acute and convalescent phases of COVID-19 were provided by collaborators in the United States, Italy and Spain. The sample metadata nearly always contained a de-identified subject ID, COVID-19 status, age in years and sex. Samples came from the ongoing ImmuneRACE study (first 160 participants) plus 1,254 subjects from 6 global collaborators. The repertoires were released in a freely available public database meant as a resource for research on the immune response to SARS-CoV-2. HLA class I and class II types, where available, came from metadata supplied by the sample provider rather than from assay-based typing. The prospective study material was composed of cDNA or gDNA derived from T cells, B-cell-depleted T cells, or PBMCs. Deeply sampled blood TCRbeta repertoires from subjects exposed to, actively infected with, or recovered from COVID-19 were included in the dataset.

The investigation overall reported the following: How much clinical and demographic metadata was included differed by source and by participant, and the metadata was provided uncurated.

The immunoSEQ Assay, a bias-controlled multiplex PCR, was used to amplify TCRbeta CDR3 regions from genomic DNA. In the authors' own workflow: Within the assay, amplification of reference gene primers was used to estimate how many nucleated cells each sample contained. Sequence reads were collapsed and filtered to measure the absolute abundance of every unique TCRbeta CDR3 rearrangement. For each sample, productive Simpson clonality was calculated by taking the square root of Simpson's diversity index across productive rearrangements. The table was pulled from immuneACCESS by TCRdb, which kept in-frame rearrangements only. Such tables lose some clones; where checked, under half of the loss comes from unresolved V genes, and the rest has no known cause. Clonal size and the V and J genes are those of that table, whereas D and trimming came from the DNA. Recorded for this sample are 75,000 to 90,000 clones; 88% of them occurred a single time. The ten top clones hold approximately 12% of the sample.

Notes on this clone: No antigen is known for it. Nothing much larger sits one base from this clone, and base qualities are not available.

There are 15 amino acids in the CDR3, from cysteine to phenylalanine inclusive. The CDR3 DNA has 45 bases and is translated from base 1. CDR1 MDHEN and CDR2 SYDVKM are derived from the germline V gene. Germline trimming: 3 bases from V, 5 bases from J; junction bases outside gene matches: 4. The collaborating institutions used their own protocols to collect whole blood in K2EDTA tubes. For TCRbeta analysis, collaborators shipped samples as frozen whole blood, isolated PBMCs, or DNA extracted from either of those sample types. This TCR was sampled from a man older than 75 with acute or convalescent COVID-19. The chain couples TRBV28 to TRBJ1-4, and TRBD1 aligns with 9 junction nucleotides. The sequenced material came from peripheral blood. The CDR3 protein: CASSLGGTGNEKLFF. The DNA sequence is TGTGCCAGCAGTTTGGGCGGGACAGGGAATGAAAAACTGTTTTTT.